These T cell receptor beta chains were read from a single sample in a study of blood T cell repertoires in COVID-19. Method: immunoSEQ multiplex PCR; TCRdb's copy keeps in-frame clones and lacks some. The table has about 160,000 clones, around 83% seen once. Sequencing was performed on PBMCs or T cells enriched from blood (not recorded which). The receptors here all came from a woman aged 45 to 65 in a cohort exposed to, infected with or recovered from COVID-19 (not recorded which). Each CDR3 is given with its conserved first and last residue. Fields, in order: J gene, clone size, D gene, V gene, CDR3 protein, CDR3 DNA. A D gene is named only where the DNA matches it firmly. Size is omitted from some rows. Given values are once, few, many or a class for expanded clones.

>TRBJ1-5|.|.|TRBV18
CASSREDLSNQPQHF
TGTGCCAGCTCGAGGGAGGACCTCAGCAATCAGCCCCAGCATTTT
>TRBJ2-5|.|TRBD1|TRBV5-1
CASRPQPGQGARETQYF
TGCGCCAGCAGACCGCAACCGGGACAGGGGGCGAGAGAGACCCAGTACTTC
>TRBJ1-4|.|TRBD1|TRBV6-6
CASSSPDRGGGEKLFF
TGTGCCAGCAGTTCCCCGGACAGGGGAGGGGGTGAAAAACTGTTTTTT
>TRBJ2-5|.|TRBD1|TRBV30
CAWSVSGGQGQETQYF
TGTGCCTGGAGTGTATCCGGGGGACAGGGACAAGAGACCCAGTACTTC
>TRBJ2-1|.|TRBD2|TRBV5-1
CASSLYRPGGRNNEQFF
TGCGCCAGCAGCTTGTATCGTCCGGGGGGACGGAACAATGAGCAGTTCTTC
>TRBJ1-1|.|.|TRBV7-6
CASSLGLQSDRAFF
TGTGCCAGCAGCTTAGGTTTACAGTCGGATCGAGCTTTCTTT
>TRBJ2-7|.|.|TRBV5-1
CASSLARVDEQYF
TGCGCCAGCAGCTTGGCCAGGGTCGACGAGCAGTACTTC
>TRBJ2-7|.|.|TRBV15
CATSRDQVRAGEQYF
TGTGCCACCAGCAGAGATCAGGTCAGGGCAGGCGAGCAGTACTTC
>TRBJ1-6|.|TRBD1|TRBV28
CASRSPGTGGNSPLHF
TGTGCCAGCAGGTCTCCCGGGACAGGGGGTAATTCACCCCTCCACTTT
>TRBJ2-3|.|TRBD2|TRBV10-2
CASSESLAGGRDTQYF
TGCGCCAGCAGTGAGTCTTTGGCGGGGGGTAGAGATACGCAGTATTTT
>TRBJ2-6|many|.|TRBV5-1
CASSLSDQRGANVLTF
TGCGCCAGCAGCTTGTCAGATCAACGTGGGGCCAACGTCCTGACTTTC
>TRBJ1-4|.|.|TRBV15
CATSSRVGNEKLFF
TGTGCCACCAGCAGCAGGGTAGGGAATGAAAAACTGTTTTTT
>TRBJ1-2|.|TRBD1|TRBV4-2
CASSPTPGQGAGYGYTF
TGTGCCAGCAGCCCTACACCGGGACAGGGGGCCGGCTATGGCTACACCTTC
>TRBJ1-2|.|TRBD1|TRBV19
CASSVGQVSYGYTF
TGTGCCAGTAGTGTGGGACAGGTATCCTATGGCTACACCTTC
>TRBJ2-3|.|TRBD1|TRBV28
CASKQGAHLDTQYF
TGTGCCAGCAAACAGGGGGCGCACCTCGATACGCAGTATTTT
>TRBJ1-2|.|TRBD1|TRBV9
CASSRDSGYTF
TGTGCCAGCAGCCGGGACAGTGGCTACACCTTC
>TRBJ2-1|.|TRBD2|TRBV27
CASSSPRDYLGDEQFF
TGTGCCAGCAGTTCCCCTCGGGACTACCTGGGGGATGAGCAGTTCTTC
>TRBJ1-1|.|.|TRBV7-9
CASSPQSTEAFF
TGTGCCAGCAGCCCACAGAGCACTGAAGCTTTCTTT
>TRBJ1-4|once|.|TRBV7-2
CASSFTGTQSEKLFF
TGTGCCAGCAGCTTCACAGGGACCCAAAGCGAAAAACTGTTTTTT
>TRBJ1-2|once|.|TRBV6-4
CASSVERGYGYTF
TGTGCCAGCAGTGTAGAAAGGGGCTATGGCTACACCTTC
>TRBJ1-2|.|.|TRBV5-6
CASSIGGDGYTF
TGTGCCAGCAGCATCGGGGGGGATGGCTACACCTTC
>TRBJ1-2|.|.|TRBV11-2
CASSYGIYGYTF
TGTGCCAGCAGCTACGGGATCTATGGCTACACCTTC
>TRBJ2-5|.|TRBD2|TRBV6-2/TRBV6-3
CASSLLGLAGETQYF
TGTGCCAGCAGTTTGCTCGGACTAGCGGGAGAGACCCAGTACTTC
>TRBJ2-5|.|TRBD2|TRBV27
CASSREGRLGKETQYF
TGTGCCAGCAGTAGGGAGGGGCGTCTGGGAAAAGAGACCCAGTACTTC
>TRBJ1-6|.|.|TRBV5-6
CASSPGEGVGSPLHF
TGTGCCAGCAGCCCCGGGGAGGGGGTTGGTTCACCCCTCCACTTT